This TCR beta chain comes out of a study of T cell changes during pregnancy in multiple sclerosis. Libraries were prepared by immunoSEQ multiplex PCR; TCRdb keeps only in-frame clonotypes and omits some of them. The table lists roughly 69,000 clones, roughly 91% of them singletons. Germline lookup yields CDR1 SGHRS and CDR2 YFSETQ. This CDR3 is 15 amino acids long. V was cut by 5 bases and J by 3 bases, with 15 bases left in between. This receptor was obtained from a female donor with multiple sclerosis, enrolled in a pregnancy study. This chain joins TRBV5-1 and TRBJ2-1, with D possibly matching TRBD1 (8 bases). Sequenced material: peripheral blood, taken in the third trimester of pregnancy. CDR3 in DNA: TGCGCCAGCAGAAATACAGGGGGGGACTACAATGAGCAGTTCTTC. This gives the protein CASRNTGGDYNEQFF.